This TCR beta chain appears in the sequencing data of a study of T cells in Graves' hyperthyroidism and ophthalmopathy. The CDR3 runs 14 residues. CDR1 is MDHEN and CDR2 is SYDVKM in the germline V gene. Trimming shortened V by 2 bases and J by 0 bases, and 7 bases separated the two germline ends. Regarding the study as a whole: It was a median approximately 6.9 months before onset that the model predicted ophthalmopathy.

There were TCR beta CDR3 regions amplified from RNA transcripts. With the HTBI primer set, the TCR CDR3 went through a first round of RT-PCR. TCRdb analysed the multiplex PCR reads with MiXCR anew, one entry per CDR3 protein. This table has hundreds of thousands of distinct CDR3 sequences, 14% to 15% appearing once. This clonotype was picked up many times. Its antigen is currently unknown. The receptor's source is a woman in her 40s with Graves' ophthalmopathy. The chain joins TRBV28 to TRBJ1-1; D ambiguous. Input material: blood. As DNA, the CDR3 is TGTGCCAGCAGTTTAGGGCACCTGAACACTGAAGCTTTCTTT. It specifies CASSLGHLNTEAFF.